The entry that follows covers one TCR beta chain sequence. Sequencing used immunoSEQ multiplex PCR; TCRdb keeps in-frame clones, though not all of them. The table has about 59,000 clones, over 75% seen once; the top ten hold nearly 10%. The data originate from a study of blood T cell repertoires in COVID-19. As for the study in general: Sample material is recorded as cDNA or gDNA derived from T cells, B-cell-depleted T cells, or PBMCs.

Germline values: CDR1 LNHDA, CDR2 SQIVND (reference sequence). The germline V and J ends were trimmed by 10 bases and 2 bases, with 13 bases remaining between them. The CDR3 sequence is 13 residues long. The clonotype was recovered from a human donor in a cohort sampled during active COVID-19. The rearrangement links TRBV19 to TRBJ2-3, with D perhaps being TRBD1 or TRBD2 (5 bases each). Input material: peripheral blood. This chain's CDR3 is CATRGANTDTQYF. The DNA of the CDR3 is TGTGCCACTAGAGGGGCCAACACAGATACGCAGTATTTT. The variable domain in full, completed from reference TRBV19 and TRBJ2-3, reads DGGITQSPKYLFRKEGQNVTLSCEQNLNHDAMYWYRQDPGQGLRLIYYSQIVNDFQKGDIAEGYSVSREKKESFPLTVTSAQKNPTAFYLCATRGANTDTQYFGPGTRLTVL.